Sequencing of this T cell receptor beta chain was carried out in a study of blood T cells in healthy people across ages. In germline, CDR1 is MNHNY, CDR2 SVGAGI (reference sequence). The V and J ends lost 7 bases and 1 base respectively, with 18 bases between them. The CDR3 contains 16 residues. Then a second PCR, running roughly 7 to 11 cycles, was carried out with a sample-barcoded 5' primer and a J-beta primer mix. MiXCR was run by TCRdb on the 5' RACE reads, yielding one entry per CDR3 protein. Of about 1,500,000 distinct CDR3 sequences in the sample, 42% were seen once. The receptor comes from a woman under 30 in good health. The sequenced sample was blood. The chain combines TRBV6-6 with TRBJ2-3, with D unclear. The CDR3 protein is CASTQVLGYGTDTQYF. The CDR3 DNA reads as TGTGCCAGCACTCAGGTATTGGGGTATGGCACAGATACGCAGTATTTT.